This T cell receptor (beta chain) was sequenced for a study of blood T cell repertoires in COVID-19. Looking at the study overall: PBMCs, B-cell-depleted T cells, or T cells were the source of the cDNA or gDNA that made up the material.

Authors' methods: Cell counts per sample came from amplifying reference gene primers. The assay was immunoSEQ multiplex PCR, and TCRdb's table has in-frame clones only and misses some. Clone size and V and J calls were adopted from that table, with D and trimming inferred from the DNA. The repertoire consists of around 100,000 clones, with around 87% occurring once and the leading ten covering approximately 29%. The germline V and J ends were trimmed by 2 bases and 5 bases, with 20 bases remaining between them. The CDR3 runs 17 residues. The germline gives CDR1 SGHVS, CDR2 FNYEAQ. V usage is TRBV7-6 and J usage is TRBJ2-3; TRBD1 might be the D (6 bases). The source material was peripheral blood. The TCR originated in a woman of 80 years or more with acute or convalescent COVID-19. CDR3 DNA sequence: TGTGCCAGCAGCTTATCCCCACAGGGTTTGGTTGTAGATACGCAGTATTTT. This codes for CASSLSPQGLVVDTQYF. The full variable domain, rest sourced from reference TRBV7-6 and TRBJ2-3, is GAGVSQSPRYKVTKRGQDVALRCDPISGHVSLYWYRQALGQGPEFLTYFNYEAQQDKSGLPNDRFSAERPEGSISTLTIQRTEQRDSAMYRCASSLSPQGLVVDTQYFGPGTRLTVL.